Sequencing of this TCR beta chain was carried out in a study of blood T cell repertoires in COVID-19. Overall study context: T cells, B-cell-depleted T cells, or PBMCs supplied cDNA or gDNA.

The V end was cut by 6 bases, the J end by 2 bases, with 14 bases between. The CDR3 runs to 15 residues. Germline values: CDR1 MNHEY, CDR2 SMNVEV (reference sequence). Original processing notes: For nucleated cells, counts were estimated from reference gene primer amplification. Assay used: immunoSEQ multiplex PCR; TCRdb lists only in-frame clones, some missing. The D gene and trimming were derived from the DNA, and the V and J assignments and clone size from that table. The sample consists of 220,000 or so clones, 86% of them appearing once. Before being deemed recovered, Cohort 3 donors had two negative PCRs, clearance, or symptom resolution.

This clonotype was sampled from a woman aged 45-65 years who had recovered from COVID-19. Sequenced sample: PBMCs or T cells enriched from blood (not recorded which). The rearrangement joins TRBV27 to TRBJ1-5; D unresolved. The CDR3 bases are TGTGCCAGCAGCTCTAGAAGATACGGCAATCAGCCCCAGCATTTT. It is translated as CASSSRRYGNQPQHF.